These 8 T cell receptor beta chains were sequenced from one sample in a study of spatial heterogeneity in lung cancer. TCRdb analysed the 5' RACE reads with MiXCR anew, one entry per CDR3 protein. The data show around 92,000 distinct CDR3 sequences, with roughly 12% seen just once and about 41% held by the top ten. Specified time point: sample taken at primary tumor resection. Source: PBMCs, taken at surgery. These receptors were taken from a male donor with early-stage non-small cell lung cancer.

This chain connects TRBV21-1 to TRBJ2-7. TRBV21-1 has pseudogene status. This CDR3 region has 15 residues. CDR3 DNA: TGTGCCAGCAGCAAAGTGCCCAGACGCTCCTACGAGCAGTACTTC. Amino acids: CASSKVPRRSYEQYF.

This clonotype was seen only a few times. The chain combines TRBV7-9 with TRBJ2-2, with TRBD2 identical over 9 bases. This CDR3 has 17 residues. Germline V gene lookup returns CDR1 SEHNR and CDR2 FQNEAQ (reference sequence). V lost 0 bases and J lost 6; bases outside the gene matches: 8. CDR3 nucleotides: TGTGCCAGCAGCTTAGCGCGCGGGAGGGCCATCGCCGGGGAGCTGTTTTTT. Translation gives CASSLARGRAIAGELFF.

This rearrangement joins TRBV10-2 to TRBJ1-6; 7 bases fit TRBD1. Germline V CDR1 and CDR2: WSHSY, SAAADI. V shed 2 bases and J 4 bases; nucleotides not matched to a gene: 5. The CDR3 sequence is 16 residues long. The chain's CDR3 is CASSEMTGQYNSPLHF. The CDR3, as DNA: TGCGCCAGCAGTGAGATGACGGGACAGTATAATTCACCCCTCCACTTT.

J is TRBJ1-6 and V is TRBV12-3 or TRBV12-4, with unresolved D. V was shortened by 1 base and J by 8 bases, with 9 bases between the two germline ends. The CDR3 is 14 residues long. The CDR3 nucleotides read TGTGCCAGCAGTTTAGAGGTGCAGTATTCACCCCTCCACTTT. It codes for CASSLEVQYSPLHF.

The chain joins TRBV29-1 to TRBJ2-5; 9 bases line up with TRBD1. V was pared by 1 base and J by 5 bases, with 8 bases of the junction left unmatched. CDR3 length: 15 amino acids. Germline CDR1 reads SQVTM; CDR2 reads ANQGSEA. The CDR3: CSVEAEQGARETQYF. The CDR3 DNA sequence: TGCAGCGTTGAAGCCGAACAGGGGGCCAGGGAGACCCAGTACTTC.

This clonotype has ten or more counts. This chain links TRBV5-1 with TRBJ1-6; perhaps TRBD1 as D (6 bases). V gave up 4 bases and J gave up 5 bases, with 13 bases separating them. The CDR3 runs 15 residues. From germline, CDR1 is SGHRS and CDR2 YFSETQ. The CDR3 reads CASSPTGGDNSPLHF. In DNA form, the CDR3 reads TGCGCCAGCAGCCCGACAGGAGGGGATAATTCACCCCTCCACTTT.

This clonotype was counted at least ten times. This rearrangement joins TRBV9 to TRBJ1-5, with D possibly being TRBD1 (5 bases). CDR3 size: 13 residues. The germline CDR1 and CDR2 sequences are SGDLS and YYNGEE. V lost 4 bases to trimming and J lost 4 bases, with 9 bases between them. CDR3 sequence: CASSTGENQPQHF. The CDR3, as DNA: TGTGCCAGCAGCACGGGGGAAAATCAGCCCCAGCATTTT.

This rearrangement joins TRBV19 to TRBJ2-5; either TRBD1 or TRBD2 may fit D (5 bases each). Trimming left V 0 bases short and J 5 bases short, with 10 bases between. This CDR3 is built from 14 residues. Germline-derived CDR1 and CDR2 are LNHDA and SQIVND (reference sequence). The CDR3 bases are TGTGCCAGTAGTATAGATGGGGGTACGGAGACCCAGTACTTC. Its translation is CASSIDGGTETQYF.